Each of the 30 T cell receptor beta chains below was sequenced from the same sample in a study of immune reconstitution after stem cell transplant in scleroderma. TCRdb reprocessed the RT-PCR reads via MiXCR and lists one record per CDR3 protein. The table shows approximately 2,000 distinct CDR3 sequences, with around an eighth occurring only once. The specimen was obtained before or after autologous hematopoietic stem cell transplantation (not recorded which). The receptors come from a female donor with systemic sclerosis.

This clonotype is classed as medium-sized. The chain employs TRBV9 and TRBJ1-3, with D unclear. The germline gives CDR1 SGDLS, CDR2 YYNGEE. This CDR3 region has 12 residues. Trimming removed 4 bases at V and 1 base at J, with 3 bases between. CDR3 DNA: TGTGCCAGCAGCCCTTCTGGAAACACCATATATTTT. It translates to CASSPSGNTIYF.

In its sample, this clonotype ranks as medium-sized. The chain links TRBV29-1 to TRBJ2-1, with unresolved D. The CDR3 runs to 12 residues. V was cut by 3 bases and J by 0 bases, with 3 bases left in between. The germline gives CDR1 SQVTM, CDR2 ANQGSEA. CDR3 nucleotide sequence: TGCAGCGTTGACACCTCCTACAATGAGCAGTTCTTC. It translates to CSVDTSYNEQFF.

There are many counts of this clonotype. CDR3 coding DNA: TGTGCCAGCAGTCAGGGGGGCGCAAAAGGCTACACCTTC. This translates into CASSQGGAKGYTF. This sequence joins TRBV12-3 or TRBV12-4 and TRBJ1-2; 7 nucleotides match TRBD1. V dropped 5 bases and J dropped 8; count of bases not matched to a gene: 8. The CDR3 sequence is 13 residues long.

This clonotype is medium-sized by share. This chain links TRBV18 with TRBJ1-6, with TRBD1 matching 7 bases. Germline V gene sequence: CDR1 KGHSH, CDR2 LQKENI. This CDR3 comprises 13 residues. V trimming: 1 base; J trimming: 12 bases; junction bases outside the gene matches: 3. Here the CDR3 reads CASSPLTGEPLHF. Written as DNA, the CDR3 is TGTGCCAGCTCACCACTTACAGGGGAACCCCTCCACTTT.

This clonotype was detected many times. J is TRBJ2-3 and V is TRBV20-1; 8 positions match TRBD2. This CDR3 comprises 15 residues. Per germline, CDR1 DFQATT and CDR2 SNEGSKA (reference sequence). V was pared by 1 base and J by 7 bases, with 10 bases of the junction left unmatched. CDR3 loop: CSARGPRTSTHTQYF. The CDR3 nucleotides are TGCAGTGCTAGAGGTCCCCGGACTAGCACCCATACGCAGTATTTT.

By sample fraction, this clonotype is medium-sized. The chain joins TRBV20-1 to TRBJ1-4; tentatively, D is TRBD1 (5 bases). The CDR3 runs 14 residues. V was clipped by 3 bases and J by 7 bases, with 15 bases between them. Germline lookup yields CDR1 DFQATT and CDR2 SNEGSKA (reference sequence). Written as DNA, the CDR3 is TGCAGTGCTAGGGAATCAGGGAGAAGTGAAAAACTGTTTTTT. It yields the protein CSARESGRSEKLFF.

This clonotype has a handful of counts. One end of the junction fails to match germline, which may point to a read error. Written as DNA, the CDR3 is TGCACCAGCAGTTTATTGGCTAGCGGGAGTCCCGGGGAGCTGTTTTTT. Encoded protein: CTSSLLASGSPGELFF. V usage is TRBV27 and J usage is TRBJ2-2; 10 bases are a match to TRBD2. Germline CDR1 reads MNHEY; CDR2 reads SMNVEV (reference sequence). The CDR3 has 16 residues.

By frequency in the sample, this clonotype is medium-sized. The V and J genes are TRBV20-1 and TRBJ2-5, with 15 bases aligning to TRBD2. From germline, CDR1 is DFQATT and CDR2 SNEGSKA (reference sequence). V dropped 0 bases and J dropped 3; count of bases not matched to a gene: 2. CDR3 length: 16 residues. The CDR3 loop reads CSAREGTSGGKETQYF. The CDR3 DNA follows: TGCAGTGCTAGAGAAGGGACTAGCGGGGGGAAAGAGACCCAGTACTTC.

Within the sample, this clonotype is medium-sized. The chain couples TRBV5-1 to TRBJ2-7; a possible D gene is TRBD1 (6 bases). V gave up 4 bases and J gave up 2 bases, with 13 bases separating them. The CDR3 is 14 residues long. Germline lookup yields CDR1 SGHRS and CDR2 YFSETQ. The CDR3 DNA is TGCGCCAGCAGCAATACAGGGAACCCCTACGAGCAGTACTTC. Protein product: CASSNTGNPYEQYF.

This clonotype was detected many times. This chain connects TRBV28 to TRBJ2-7; 11 nucleotides agree with TRBD1. The CDR3 loop spans 14 amino acids. V lost 5 bases and J lost 6; bases outside the gene matches: 6. Germline values: CDR1 MDHEN, CDR2 SYDVKM. This CDR3 reads CASSGLGQGAEQYF. In DNA form, the CDR3 reads TGTGCCAGCAGTGGTTTAGGACAGGGGGCCGAGCAGTACTTC.

The chain recombines TRBV3-1 with TRBJ1-2; 7 nucleotides agree with TRBD1. The CDR3 consists of 15 residues. In germline, CDR1 is LGHDT, CDR2 YNNKEL (reference sequence). The ends lost 1 base at V and 2 bases at J; junction bases unmatched: 4. CDR3 coding DNA: TGTGCCAGCAGCCAAGGGGCCAGGGGGAACTATGGCTACACCTTC. Residues: CASSQGARGNYGYTF.

The chain carries TRBV14 and TRBJ2-1; 13 positions match TRBD2. CDR1 and CDR2 (germline): SGHDN, FVKESK. The CDR3 is 17 residues long. With V trimmed by 3 bases and J by 1 base, 3 bases remained unmatched. Here the CDR3 DNA reads TGTGCCAGCAGCCACCCACTAGCGGGAGGGTCCTACAATGAGCAGTTCTTC. The encoded protein is CASSHPLAGGSYNEQFF.

There are many counts of this clonotype. This rearrangement joins TRBV20-1 to TRBJ2-1; 11 nucleotides line up with TRBD1. The germline V gene has CDR1 DFQATT and CDR2 SNEGSKA (reference sequence). The CDR3 extends over 15 amino acids. V trimming: 0 bases; J trimming: 8 bases; junction bases outside the gene matches: 6. The CDR3 sequence: CSARDPGQGDYEQFF. As DNA, the CDR3 is TGCAGTGCTAGAGATCCGGGACAGGGGGACTATGAGCAGTTCTTC.

This clonotype was found once. A much larger clone lies a single base off, so this may be a read error. J is TRBJ2-6 and V is TRBV27; no firm D call. The V and J ends lost 7 bases and 0 bases respectively, with 7 bases between them. In germline, CDR1 is MNHEY, CDR2 SMNVEV (reference sequence). The CDR3 runs 14 residues. CDR3 nucleotide sequence: TGTGCCAGCACTCAGAGCTCTGGGGCCAACGTCCTGACTTTC. This codes for CASTQSSGANVLTF.

In its sample, this clonotype is medium-sized (0.01 to 0.1%). The chain combines TRBV28 with TRBJ1-5; possibly TRBD1 for D (6 bases). The CDR3 contains 16 residues. Germline CDR1 is MDHEN and CDR2 is SYDVKM. The V end lost 1 base, the J end lost 4 bases, and 14 bases lay between the germline ends. The CDR3 sequence: CASSLSSTGRNQPQHF. In DNA form, the CDR3 reads TGTGCCAGCAGTTTATCCTCGACAGGACGAAATCAGCCCCAGCATTTT. Full variable domain (outside the CDR3, taken from reference TRBV28 and TRBJ1-5): DVKVTQSSRYLVKRTGEKVFLECVQDMDHENMFWYRQDPGLGLRLIYFSYDVKMKEKGDIPEGYSVSREKKERFSLILESASTNQTSMYLCASSLSSTGRNQPQHFGDGTRLSIL.

This chain uses TRBV10-3 with TRBJ2-3; TRBD2 might be the D (5 bases). The germline V gene encodes CDR1 ENHRY and CDR2 SYGVKD. The V and J ends lost 9 bases and 3 bases respectively, with 10 bases between them. The CDR3 length is 12 residues. This CDR3 reads CAMSRATDTQYF. Written as DNA, the CDR3 is TGTGCCATGTCGCGGGCGACAGATACGCAGTATTTT.

The chain uses TRBV28 and TRBJ2-3, with TRBD1 matching 8 bases. This CDR3 has 16 residues. Per germline, CDR1 MDHEN and CDR2 SYDVKM. V trimming: 7 bases; J trimming: 2 bases; junction bases outside the gene matches: 11. The CDR3 coding sequence is TGTGCCAGCAACCGAAGGACAGGGATCCCCACAGATACGCAGTATTTT. Protein product: CASNRRTGIPTDTQYF.

This clonotype has ten or more counts. V is TRBV20-1 and J is TRBJ2-5, with 8 bases that match TRBD2. CDR1 and CDR2 from the germline V gene are DFQATT and SNEGSKA (reference sequence). The ends lost 3 bases at V and 0 bases at J; junction bases unmatched: 3. The CDR3 is 14 amino acids. The CDR3 loop is CSASPAGDQETQYF. For the CDR3, the DNA is TGCAGTGCTAGCCCAGCGGGGGACCAAGAGACCCAGTACTTC.

This clonotype is labeled as medium-sized (0.01 to 0.1%). The chain carries TRBV11-2 and TRBJ2-7, with D tentatively TRBD2 (6 bases). Germline V CDR1 and CDR2: SGHAT, FQNNGV. CDR3 length: 15 residues. V lost 0 bases and J 2 bases, leaving 11 bases between the germline ends. CDR3 residues: CASSLDGTATYEQYF. CDR3 nucleotides: TGTGCCAGCAGCTTAGATGGGACTGCTACCTACGAGCAGTACTTC.

The chain carries TRBV6-5 and TRBJ1-1; 7 bases agree with TRBD1. Germline V gene lookup returns CDR1 MNHEY and CDR2 SVGAGI. After removal of 0 bases from V and 4 bases from J, the junction contained 2 bases not matched to a gene. This CDR3 is built from 14 residues. The CDR3 nucleotides read TGTGCCAGCAGTTACTCGACAGGGATCACTGAAGCTTTCTTT. It encodes CASSYSTGITEAFF.

By proportion, this clonotype is medium-sized. The chain is built from TRBV7-9 and TRBJ1-4, with D uncertain. In germline, CDR1 is SEHNR, CDR2 FQNEAQ (reference sequence). This CDR3 has 15 residues. The V end was cut by 3 bases, the J end by 5 bases, with 13 bases between. The CDR3 DNA sequence: TGTGCCAGCAGCTTGGAGTCAGGAATGAATGAAAAACTGTTTTTT. The encoded protein is CASSLESGMNEKLFF.

This clonotype was observed once. A much larger clone lies one base from this, so it may be a read error. This chain uses TRBV27 with TRBJ2-3; 7 bases match TRBD2. The CDR3 spans 12 residues. The ends lost 3 bases at V and 6 bases at J; junction bases unmatched: 0. The V gene's germline CDR1 is MNHEY and CDR2 SMNVEV (reference sequence). CDR3: CASSLRGDTQYF. DNA for the CDR3: TGTGCCAGCAGTTTGCGGGGGGATACGCAGTATTTT.

This clonotype is categorized as medium-sized. The chain uses TRBV7-8 and TRBJ2-3; D gene unclear. Trimming removed 4 bases from V and 3 bases from J, with 5 bases in between. CDR3 length: 12 residues. Germline V gene sequence: CDR1 SGHVS, CDR2 FQNEAQ. For the CDR3, the DNA is TGTGCCAGCAGCTCCATAACAGATACGCAGTATTTT. It encodes CASSSITDTQYF. Complete variable domain (other parts from reference TRBV7-8 and TRBJ2-3): GAGVSQSPRYKVAKRGQDVALRCDPISGHVSLFWYQQALGQGPEFLTYFQNEAQLDKSGLPSDRFFAERPEGSVSTLKIQRTQQEDSAVYLCASSSITDTQYFGPGTRLTVL.

This clonotype is labeled as medium-sized (0.01 to 0.1%). The V gene is TRBV3-1, the J gene TRBJ2-7; D gene unclear. This CDR3 is built from 13 residues. The V gene lost 1 base and the J gene lost 7 bases, with 11 bases spanning the gap. Germline V gene sequence: CDR1 LGHDT, CDR2 YNNKEL (reference sequence). This chain's CDR3 is CASSQVSGKEQYF. The CDR3 DNA sequence: TGTGCCAGCAGCCAAGTCTCCGGTAAAGAGCAGTACTTC.

The chain employs TRBV15 and TRBJ2-3, with D perhaps TRBD2 (5 bases). Per germline, CDR1 LNHNV and CDR2 YYDKDF (reference sequence). The V end lost 1 base, the J end lost 2 bases, and 7 bases lay between the germline ends. The CDR3 has 14 residues. The CDR3 nucleotides read TGTGCCACCAGCAGAGGAGGGTTCACAGATACGCAGTATTTT. This translates into CATSRGGFTDTQYF.

This clonotype is medium-sized. The rearrangement joins TRBV10-1 to TRBJ2-2; 8 bases agree with TRBD1. The germline gives CDR1 WNHNN, CDR2 SYGVQD (reference sequence). With 4 bases clipped from V and 1 base from J, the junction kept 5 bases outside the gene matches. The CDR3 is 16 amino acids. The CDR3 DNA sequence: TGCGCCAGCAGTGTGAAAGGGACAGGGAACACCGGGGAGCTGTTTTTT. Its translation is CASSVKGTGNTGELFF.

The V call is TRBV5-1, the J call TRBJ2-5; TRBD1 is a possible D gene (5 bases). V gave up 3 bases and J gave up 2 bases, with 8 bases separating them. The CDR3 contains 13 residues. CDR1 and CDR2 (germline): SGHRS, YFSETQ. In DNA form, the CDR3 reads TGCGCCAGCAGCTCCCAGGGACAAGAGACCCAGTACTTC. Amino acids: CASSSQGQETQYF.

This clonotype was picked up one time. The chain recombines TRBV20-1 with TRBJ2-1; 10 bases map to TRBD2. Germline CDR1 is DFQATT and CDR2 is SNEGSKA (reference sequence). After removal of 5 bases from V and 7 bases from J, the junction contained 14 bases not matched to a gene. This CDR3 region has 16 residues. The CDR3 here is CSAPSLLAGDRNEQFF. The CDR3, as DNA: TGCAGTGCTCCCTCACTCCTAGCGGGAGATAGGAATGAGCAGTTCTTC.

Relative to its sample, this clonotype is medium-sized. The chain carries TRBV29-1 and TRBJ2-7, with D possibly called TRBD1 or TRBD2 (6 bases each). Trimming removed 3 bases from V and 6 bases from J, with 12 bases in between. The CDR3 is 12 amino acids. In germline, CDR1 is SQVTM, CDR2 ANQGSEA. In DNA, the CDR3 is TGCAGCGTTGACGAGGGGGGAGGCGAGCAGTACTTC. It translates to CSVDEGGGEQYF.

This clonotype is medium-sized (0.01 to 0.1%) by share. This chain uses TRBV5-6 with TRBJ1-3; D uncertain. The CDR3 loop spans 12 amino acids. CDR1 and CDR2 from the germline V gene are SGHDT and YYEEEE. The germline V and J ends were trimmed by 5 bases and 3 bases, with 6 bases remaining between them. As DNA, the CDR3 is TGTGCCAGCAGGGCAGGTGGAAACACCATATATTTT. As protein: CASRAGGNTIYF.